This T cell receptor (beta chain) was identified in a study of neurological immune-mediated disorders. Looking at the study overall: Of the multiple sclerosis patients, some 35 in total, around 30 were relapsing-remitting and 3 were secondary progressive.

Study-wide findings and caveats: The multiple sclerosis repertoire cluster showed no association with any clinical or MRI feature. The authors stated that larger cohorts are needed.

This clonotype occurred many times. The antigen is not known. This CDR3 is built from 12 residues. Deletions cut 6 bases from V and 4 bases from J, with 8 bases between. The germline CDR1 and CDR2 sequences are SEHNR and FQNEAQ (reference sequence). 5'RACE generated cDNA with 10-nucleotide random UMIs. In TCRdb, the 5' RACE reads were re-called with MiXCR into one record per CDR3 protein. The table lists 95,000 or so distinct CDR3 sequences, 3.5% of them singletons. V is TRBV7-9 and J is TRBJ2-3, with D unresolved. The TCR was taken from a woman aged 18-29 years with multiple sclerosis. The sample consisted of PBMCs. This chain's CDR3 is CASRNIPDTQYF. CDR3 nucleotide sequence: TGTGCCAGCAGAAACATCCCAGATACGCAGTATTTT.